The clone carrying this T cell receptor beta chain was picked up many times. Its antigen is still unknown. This sample stems from a study of T-cell reconstitution after alpha-beta-depleted transplantation in children. Broader study findings: A year had passed since transplant, and T-cell counts and diversity by then came mostly from newly produced T cells. After transplant, high TCRbeta diversity at day 60 in some patients arose from surviving recipient T cells and thymic progenitors. By about two months after transplant, alpha-beta T cells reportedly arose from several hundred graft clones that had expanded.

Unique molecular identifiers were used in preparing the TCRbeta library. Each CDR3 protein gets one entry after TCRdb re-called the PCR reads with MiXCR. The sample lists around 72,000 distinct CDR3 sequences; approximately 5% were seen once. The receptor was isolated from a boy younger than two who had a stem cell transplant for acute myeloid leukemia, so the T cells may come from the graft donor. The specimen was PBMCs, mostly from graft donor cells, collected 180 days after TCRalphabeta/CD19-depleted stem cell transplant.

The CDR3 DNA sequence: TGTGCCAGCAGCTTAGACGGGGGGGGGTCCAATCAGCCCCAGCATTTT. Translating gives CASSLDGGGSNQPQHF. The V gene is TRBV11-2, the J gene TRBJ1-5; tentatively, D is TRBD1 (5 bases). This CDR3 contains 16 residues. V was clipped by 0 bases and J by 3 bases, with 12 bases between them. CDR1 and CDR2 from the germline V gene are SGHAT and FQNNGV.